Each of the 19 T cell receptor beta chains below was sequenced from the same sample in a study of blood T cells in healthy people across ages. Using a J-beta primer mix together with a sample-barcoded 5' primer, a second PCR was run for roughly 6 to 12 cycles. TCRdb itself ran the 5' RACE reads through MiXCR, one entry per CDR3 protein. The sample includes some 1,800,000 distinct CDR3 sequences, about 39% seen only once; the top ten take around 23%. Source material: blood. The receptor source for this set is a human donor in good health.

On this clonotype itself: The germline gene is not matched at one end of the junction; a read error may be the cause. V is TRBV4-3 and J is TRBJ2-7; a weak D match, TRBD2 (6 bases). CDR1 and CDR2 from the germline V gene are LGHNA and YSLEER. The length of the CDR3 is 17 residues. The CDR3 nucleotides are TGCGCCAGCAGCCAAGAGGCCCCGGCTAGCGAAACCTACGACCAGTACTTC. Protein product: CASSQEAPASETYDQYF.

This clonotype was picked up one time. The chain employs TRBV11-3 and TRBJ1-1; D ambiguous. The germline V and J ends were trimmed by 3 bases and 6 bases, with 14 bases remaining between them. Germline V lookup: CDR1 SGHNT, CDR2 YENEEA. CDR3 length: 14 amino acids. CDR3 DNA sequence: TGTGCCAGCAGCTTGGAAGGGTTCATGGCTGAAGCTTTCTTT. Translating gives CASSLEGFMAEAFF.

The chain has TRBV6-2 or TRBV6-3 and TRBJ2-4, with TRBD2 identical over 8 bases. V shed 3 bases and J 3 bases; nucleotides not matched to a gene: 13. The CDR3 contains 18 residues. The germline V gene encodes CDR1 MNHEY and CDR2 SVGEGT. The DNA for the CDR3 is TGTGCCAGCAGTTATGGACTACTAGCGGTGATAGGCAAAAACATTCAGTACTTC. Protein sequence: CASSYGLLAVIGKNIQYF.

V and J are TRBV12-5 and TRBJ2-7; D is possibly TRBD1 or TRBD2 (5 bases each). The CDR3 runs to 15 residues. The V gene lost 5 bases and the J gene lost 2 bases, with 16 bases spanning the gap. Germline V gene lookup returns CDR1 LGHNT and CDR2 FRNRAP. CDR3: CASGLGLMGPYEQYF. CDR3 coding DNA: TGTGCTAGTGGTCTCGGACTCATGGGGCCCTACGAGCAGTACTTC.

The V and J genes are TRBV2 and TRBJ1-1; no clear D gene. The CDR3 runs 12 residues. Trimming left V 5 bases short and J 1 base short, with 5 bases between. From germline, CDR1 is SNHLY and CDR2 FYNNEI. The DNA for the CDR3 is TGTGCCAGCAGTAAGGAGAACACTGAAGCTTTCTTT. Translation gives CASSKENTEAFF. Complete variable domain (other parts from reference TRBV2 and TRBJ1-1): EPEVTQTPSHQVTQMGQEVILRCVPISNHLYFYWYRQILGQKVEFLVSFYNNEISEKSEIFDDQFSVERPDGSNFTLKIRSTKLEDSAMYFCASSKENTEAFFGQGTRLTVV.

The chain recombines TRBV9 with TRBJ2-1, with no clear D. The V end was cut by 5 bases, the J end by 0 bases, with 9 bases between. Germline loops: CDR1 SGDLS, CDR2 YYNGEE. The CDR3 sequence is 14 residues long. The CDR3 spells CASSLYPSYNEQFF. The CDR3 bases are TGTGCCAGCAGTCTCTATCCCTCCTACAATGAGCAGTTCTTC.

The chain is built from TRBV15 and TRBJ1-1; D not certain. The CDR3 runs to 13 residues. CDR1 and CDR2 (germline): LNHNV, YYDKDF (reference sequence). The V end was cut by 5 bases, the J end by 4 bases, with 11 bases between. The CDR3 DNA reads as TGTGCCACCAGCCAAGGCGGGCTCACTGAAGCTTTCTTT. This gives the protein CATSQGGLTEAFF.

This clonotype was seen a handful of times. This chain links TRBV7-9 with TRBJ1-2; D may be TRBD1 (5 bases). The CDR3 consists of 16 residues. Germline assignment: CDR1 SEHNR and CDR2 FQNEAQ (reference sequence). The V end lost 5 bases, the J end lost 4 bases, and 20 bases lay between the germline ends. This CDR3 reads CASSPQGNGPLYGYTF. DNA for the CDR3: TGTGCCAGCAGCCCCCAGGGTAACGGGCCCCTCTATGGCTACACCTTC.

This clonotype was detected a few times. This CDR3 is CSARDHEHIGSQPQHF. CDR3 bases: TGCAGTGCTAGAGATCACGAACACATCGGTTCTCAGCCCCAGCATTTT. The chain couples TRBV20-1 to TRBJ1-5; D ambiguous. CDR3 length equals 16 residues. Trimming removed 0 bases from V and 6 bases from J, with 18 bases in between. The germline gives CDR1 DFQATT, CDR2 SNEGSKA (reference sequence).

The chain combines TRBV6-2 or TRBV6-3 with TRBJ1-1; D is undetermined. The CDR3 runs to 12 residues. V gave up 6 bases and J gave up 7 bases, with 12 bases separating them. Germline V gene data show CDR1 as MNHEY and CDR2 as SVGEGT. Written as DNA, the CDR3 is TGTGCCAGCAGGGACTACCGCTATGAAGCTTTCTTT. Protein sequence: CASRDYRYEAFF.

The J gene is TRBJ2-5, the V gene TRBV28, with 10 bases aligning to TRBD2. The end of the DNA aligns better with TRBJ2-7, so the J call may be wrong. CDR1 and CDR2 (germline): MDHEN, SYDVKM. The CDR3 is 12 residues long. The CDR3 coding sequence is TGTGCCAGCAAGCGGGAGGGGGTCGAGCAGTACTTC. Protein product: CASKREGVEQYF.

The genes are TRBV6-1 and TRBJ1-5, with D perhaps matching TRBD1 (6 bases). Trimming took off 10 bases at V and 6 bases at J, with 13 bases between the two ends. The CDR3 contains 12 residues. Germline CDR1 MNHNS, CDR2 SASEGT. The chain's CDR3 is CATLQGGQPQHF. The DNA of the CDR3 is TGTGCCACGCTACAGGGAGGTCAGCCCCAGCATTTT.

This clonotype was seen more than once but under ten times. In nucleotides, the CDR3 is TGCAGCGTTCGTCCGACCGCGAACACTGAAGCTTTCTTT. It codes for CSVRPTANTEAFF. The chain combines TRBV29-1 with TRBJ1-1; D unresolved. V lost 5 bases to trimming and J lost 1 base, with 11 bases between them. CDR3 length: 13 amino acids. The germline gives CDR1 SQVTM, CDR2 ANQGSEA.

CDR3 bases: TGTGCCAGCAGCGTAGGAGGGGTAAAGGAGAATTGTCAGCCCCAGCATTTT. It specifies CASSVGGVKENCQPQHF. The chain employs TRBV9 and TRBJ1-5; perhaps TRBD1 as D (5 bases). V lost 0 bases and J lost 6, with 19 bases in between. CDR3 length: 17 amino acids. Germline lookup yields CDR1 SGDLS and CDR2 YYNGEE.

This clonotype was seen more than once but under ten times. The gene calls are TRBV2 and TRBJ2-6; D ambiguous. The CDR3 sequence is 15 residues long. Trimming left V 3 bases short and J 0 bases short, with 6 bases between. CDR1 SNHLY and CDR2 FYNNEI come from the germline V gene. CDR3 DNA: TGTGCCAGCAGTGAGCAGTACTCTGGGGCCAACGTCCTGACTTTC. This encodes CASSEQYSGANVLTF.

This clonotype was seen a handful of times. This chain uses TRBV20-1 with TRBJ2-5, with D perhaps TRBD2 (5 bases). CDR3 length: 13 residues. CDR1 is DFQATT, CDR2 SNEGSKA, per germline (reference sequence). The V end was cut by 5 bases, the J end by 7 bases, with 17 bases between. CDR3 sequence reads: CSARYGPRGTQYF. CDR3 in DNA: TGCAGTGCTCGTTACGGACCCCGGGGGACCCAGTACTTC.

This clonotype was observed a handful of times. The chain combines TRBV5-1 with TRBJ2-2; D is ambiguous. Trimming pared 1 base from V and 7 bases from J, leaving 14 bases between. CDR3 length: 15 residues. Germline V gene lookup returns CDR1 SGHRS and CDR2 YFSETQ. Here the CDR3 DNA reads TGCGCCAGCAGCTTGATCACCACTTTGGGCGGGGAGCTGTTTTTT. The encoded protein is CASSLITTLGGELFF.

In the case of this clonotype: At one end, the junction sequence differs from germline, possibly due to a read error. For the CDR3, the DNA is TGTGCCAGCAGTTTGGCTAAGGGACAGGCCACGGGTTGGAACATCCAGTACTTC. Its protein product is CASSLAKGQATGWNIQYF. V usage is TRBV12-3 or TRBV12-4 and J usage is TRBJ2-4; 8 bases agree with TRBD1. This CDR3 spans 18 amino acids.

V usage is TRBV28 and J usage is TRBJ1-5, with TRBD1 matching 9 bases. This CDR3 has 16 residues. V gave up 11 bases and J gave up 6 bases; unmatched junction bases: 17. Germline CDR1 is MDHEN and CDR2 is SYDVKM. As DNA, the CDR3 is TGTGCCGCTGGACAGGGGATCGGAGTCGGAGGTCAGCCCCAGCATTTT. It specifies CAAGQGIGVGGQPQHF.